Listed below are T cell receptor beta chains from one sample, sequenced in a study of siplizumab effects on memory and regulatory T cells. The table came from immunoSEQ multiplex PCR; TCRdb's copy has only in-frame clones and leaves some out. The sample records some 63,000 clones, approximately 97% being singletons. Sequencing was performed on naive CD8+ T cells sorted from blood. These receptors originate from a human donor in good health. Both conserved end residues are part of each CDR3. D genes are given only for firm matches. The size field is filled for only some rows; it gives once, few, many or a size class.

j_gene	abundance	d_gene	v_gene	CDR3nt	CDR3aa
TRBJ2-5	NA	NA	TRBV7-7	TGTGCCAGCAGCTTAGGAGGCGGGGCCAGGGAGACCCAGTACTTC	CASSLGGGARETQYF
TRBJ2-1	NA	NA	TRBV7-9	TGTGCCAGCAGCTTAACTGCCCCGGGCGAGCAGTTCTTC	CASSLTAPGEQFF
TRBJ2-3	NA	TRBD2	TRBV7-6	TGTGCCAGCGCTAGCGGGGATGGGGCAGATACGCAGTATTTT	CASASGDGADTQYF
TRBJ2-1	NA	NA	TRBV29-1	TGCAGCGTTGTGGTGGCAAGGAATGAGCAGTTCTTC	CSVVVARNEQFF
TRBJ1-4	NA	NA	TRBV9	TGTGCCAGCAGCGTAGAGGCAGGAGGGGATGAAAAACTGTTTTTT	CASSVEAGGDEKLFF
TRBJ1-1	NA	NA	TRBV9	TGTGCCAGCAGCGTAGTGACCGGGGTCCACACTGAAGCTTTCTTT	CASSVVTGVHTEAFF
TRBJ1-2	NA	NA	TRBV9	TGTGCCAGCAGCGTAGTTGGGGGGCCTAACTATGGCTACACCTTC	CASSVVGGPNYGYTF
TRBJ1-2	NA	TRBD1	TRBV19	TGTGCCAGTAGTATCGGGACAGGGGTATTTAGTGATGGCTACACCTTC	CASSIGTGVFSDGYTF
TRBJ2-2	NA	NA	TRBV14	TGTGCCAGCAGCCAAGATCCAGGGGCGATTGGGGAGCTGTTTTTT	CASSQDPGAIGELFF
TRBJ2-7	NA	TRBD1	TRBV5-6	TGTGCCAGCAGTACCCCGGGACAGGGATCCTACGAGCAGTACTTC	CASSTPGQGSYEQYF
TRBJ1-1	NA	NA	TRBV6-4	TGTGCCAGCGGACCCGGGGCCCCAGTGGGCACTGAAGCTTTCTTT	CASGPGAPVGTEAFF
TRBJ1-1	NA	NA	TRBV19	TGTGCCAGTAGACTGGGAAACACTGAAGCTTTCTTT	CASRLGNTEAFF
TRBJ1-1	NA	NA	TRBV6-5	TGTGCCAGCACTCCGAGCGGTATCACTGAAGCTTTCTTT	CASTPSGITEAFF
TRBJ2-7	NA	TRBD1	TRBV6-5	TGTGCCAGCAGACAGGGACAGGGGGCTATTTACGAGCAGTACTTC	CASRQGQGAIYEQYF
TRBJ2-5	NA	TRBD2	TRBV11-2	TGTGCCAGCAGCTCGGCCGGGACTAGCGGGGGAGAGGTAGGGACCCAGTACTTC	CASSSAGTSGGEVGTQYF
TRBJ1-4	NA	TRBD1	TRBV27	TGTGCCAGCAGTCCCCACCGCGACAGGGCTAATGAAAAACTGTTTTTT	CASSPHRDRANEKLFF
TRBJ2-3	NA	TRBD1	TRBV11-2	TGTGCCAGCAGCTTAGCCTCGACAGGGAAGGTCACAGATACGCAGTATTTT	CASSLASTGKVTDTQYF
TRBJ2-5	once	TRBD1	TRBV2	TGTGCCAGCAGAGGCACTACAGGGGAAGAGACCCAGTACTTC	CASRGTTGEETQYF
TRBJ1-1	NA	NA	TRBV6-1	TGTGCCAGCACTTTGGACAGGAACACTGAAGCTTTCTTT	CASTLDRNTEAFF
TRBJ1-5	NA	NA	TRBV1	TGCACCAGCAGCCAAGAACGGAGGGACAGGGCTCAGCCCCAGCATTTT	CTSSQERRDRAQPQHF
TRBJ2-1	NA	TRBD2	TRBV30	TGTGCCTGGAGTGTACTAGCGGGGGGAAATGAGCAGTTCTTC	CAWSVLAGGNEQFF
TRBJ2-1	NA	NA	TRBV11-3	TGTGCCAGCAGCTTAGGGGGGGGCCGCAATGAGCAGTTCTTC	CASSLGGGRNEQFF
TRBJ1-4	NA	TRBD1	TRBV7-2	TGTGCCAGCAGCTGGGGACAGGGTCCCGAGGATGAAAAACTGTTTTTT	CASSWGQGPEDEKLFF
TRBJ1-2	NA	NA	TRBV29-1	TGCAGCGTTGAAAAGGGAAACTATGGCTACACCTTC	CSVEKGNYGYTF
TRBJ1-2	NA	TRBD1	TRBV27	TGTGCCAGCAGTTCGTTCTCTGGGACAGTCTTGGACTATGGCTACACCTTC	CASSSFSGTVLDYGYTF
TRBJ2-1	NA	NA	TRBV19	TGTGCCAGTAGTACGGGACCAACCAATGAGCAGTTCTTC	CASSTGPTNEQFF
TRBJ2-7	NA	NA	TRBV6-1	TGTGCCAGCAGTGAACTGGACAACTCCTACGAGCAGTACTTC	CASSELDNSYEQYF
TRBJ2-5	NA	NA	TRBV30	TGTGCCTGGGATGGAACAGGGAAGGGGGAGACCCAGTACTTC	CAWDGTGKGETQYF
TRBJ2-5	NA	NA	TRBV28	TGTGCCAGCCGGGCGGGGTCCAGGGAGACCCAGTACTTC	CASRAGSRETQYF
TRBJ1-2	NA	NA	TRBV10-3	TGTGCCGCCGCGAGGACAGAAGACTATGGCTACACCTTC	CAAARTEDYGYTF
TRBJ1-2	NA	NA	TRBV9	TGTGCCAGCAGCGTCGGCGGGACAAACTATGGCTACACCTTC	CASSVGGTNYGYTF
TRBJ1-1	NA	NA	TRBV7-9	TGTGCCAGCAGCTTAGTCGGCGGCCGTGAAGCTTTCTTT	CASSLVGGREAFF
TRBJ2-7	NA	TRBD2	TRBV7-6	TGTGCCAGCAGCTTAGGGTCGGGACTAGCGGGGAACCCATACGAGCAGTACTTC	CASSLGSGLAGNPYEQYF
TRBJ2-3	NA	NA	TRBV13	TGTGCCAGCAGCCCCCGACTAGACCCAAACACAGATACGCAGTATTTT	CASSPRLDPNTDTQYF
TRBJ2-5	NA	TRBD1	TRBV6-6	TGTGCCAGCAGCACTACTGACAGGGGACAAGAGACCCAGTACTTC	CASSTTDRGQETQYF